This T cell receptor (beta chain) was sequenced in a study of T-cell memory formation after mild COVID-19 (TCRdb year 2021). Regarding the study in general: TCR sequence clusters from the two donors were largely donor specific. In a couple of donors, T-cell clones that expanded and contracted after mild COVID-19 were tracked by sequencing TCRalpha and TCRbeta repertoires over time. Two young, previously healthy adult volunteers, one female and one male, were included in the cohort. Overall study outcomes, separate from this receptor: Balanced CD4/CD8 phenotypes were observed for clones contracting from day 15 to 85, whereas a bias towards CD4+ was observed for a second wave of clones expanding from day 15 to 37. Contracting CD4+ clones turned up mainly in the CM and EM memory subsets, whereas EMRA was where CD8+ clones were enriched. The detection of some responding clones in pre-infection memory suggests that pre-existing cross-reactive memory T cells joined the SARS-CoV-2 response. Only a couple of mild cases were covered by the study, and larger cohorts that include severe cases with pre-infection samples were considered necessary. SARS-CoV-2 specificity was not confirmed for the second-wave clones peaking on day 37.

V gives up 2 bases and J gives up 7 bases, and the segment between their germline ends measures 6 bases. The CDR3 contains 13 residues, cysteine and phenylalanine counted. CDR3 DNA is the only sequence kept; it has 39 bases, read in frame from the first base. CDR1 and CDR2 are read off the germline V gene as SGHVS and FQNEAQ. Ficoll-Paque density gradient centrifugation was used to isolate PBMCs. Sequenced on an Illumina NovaSeq 6000. Using 5'RACE with constant-segment primers, TCRalpha and TCRbeta cDNA libraries were constructed, with sample barcodes and unique molecular identifiers added in the process. Trizol reagent was used to extract RNA from every sample. Library amplification was performed in two PCR steps, and a second sample barcode and Illumina TruSeq adapters were introduced in the second step. Sequencing of the libraries was done on an Illumina NovaSeq, producing 2 x 150 bp paired-end reads. On the study's bioinformatics: With migec v1.2.7, reads were demultiplexed and then collapsed into UMI-guided consensus sequences. Using mixcr v2.1.11, UMI consensuses were aligned to TRA and TRB V and J templates and then assembled into clonotypes. Expanded or contracted clonotypes were those called significant by both edgeR and NoisET, with noise models trained on biological replicates. For edgeR calls, a false discovery rate-adjusted p below 0.01 and a log2 fold-change threshold of 1 were applied. As an exploratory analysis of dynamics, max-normalized trajectories of the 1000 most abundant clonotypes were examined by PCA with hierarchical clustering. Each responding clone was given a CD4 or CD8 phenotype based on the CD4+ and CD8+ repertoires, which had been sequenced separately. TCRdb applied fastp at Q25 and MiXCR to the public reads, then kept only in-frame beta chains. CDR3 protein duplicates are merged, each entry listing the most common genes and DNA. The authors' filters were not applied to this entry. The table for this sample lists around 510,000 distinct CDR3 sequences; about a fifth of them were counted only once. In total, the top ten clones hold around 9.2% of the sample.

This clonotype was seen a handful of times. Its antigen remains unidentified. No much larger clone is present one base from it, and per-base qualities are unavailable. The material sequenced was PBMCs or a T cell subset sorted from them (not recorded which). In this chain, TRBV7-8 is recombined with TRBJ1-6, with the D gene too uncertain to name. The source of this sequence is an adult woman who had mild COVID-19 (a few samples of this study predate the infection). The sample titles of this study are shuffled in the database, so cell type and time point are left out; the donor was told from shared clones. CDR3 region: CASSLRGNSPLHF. The DNA reads TGTGCCAGCAGCTTAAGAGGCAATTCACCCCTCCACTTT.